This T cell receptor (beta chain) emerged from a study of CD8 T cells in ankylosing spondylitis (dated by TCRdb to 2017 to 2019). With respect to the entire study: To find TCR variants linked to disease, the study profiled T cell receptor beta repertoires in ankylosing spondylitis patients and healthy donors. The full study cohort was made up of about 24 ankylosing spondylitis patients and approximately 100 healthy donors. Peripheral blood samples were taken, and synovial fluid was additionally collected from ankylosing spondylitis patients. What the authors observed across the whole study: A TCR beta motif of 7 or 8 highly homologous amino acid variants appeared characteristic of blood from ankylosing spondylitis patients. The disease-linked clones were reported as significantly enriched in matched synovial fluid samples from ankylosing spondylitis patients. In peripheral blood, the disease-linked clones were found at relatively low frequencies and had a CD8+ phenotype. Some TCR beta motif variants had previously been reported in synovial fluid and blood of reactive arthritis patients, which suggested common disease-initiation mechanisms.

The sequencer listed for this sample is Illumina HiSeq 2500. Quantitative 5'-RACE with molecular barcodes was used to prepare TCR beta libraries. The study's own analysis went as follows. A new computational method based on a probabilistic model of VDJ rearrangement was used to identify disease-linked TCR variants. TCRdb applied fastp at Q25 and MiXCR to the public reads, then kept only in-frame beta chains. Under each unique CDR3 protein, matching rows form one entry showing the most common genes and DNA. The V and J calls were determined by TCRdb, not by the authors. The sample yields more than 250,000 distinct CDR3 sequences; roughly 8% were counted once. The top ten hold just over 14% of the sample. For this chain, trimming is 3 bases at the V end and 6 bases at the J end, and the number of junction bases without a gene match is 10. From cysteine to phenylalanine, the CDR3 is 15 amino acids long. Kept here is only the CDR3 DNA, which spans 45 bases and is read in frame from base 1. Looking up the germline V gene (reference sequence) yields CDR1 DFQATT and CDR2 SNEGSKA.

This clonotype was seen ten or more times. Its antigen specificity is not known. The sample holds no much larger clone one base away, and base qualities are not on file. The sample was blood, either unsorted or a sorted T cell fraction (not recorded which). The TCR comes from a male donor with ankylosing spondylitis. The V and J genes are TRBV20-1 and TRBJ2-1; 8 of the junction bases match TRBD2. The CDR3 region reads CSARASGRRGNEQFF. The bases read TGCAGTGCTAGGGCTAGCGGGCGGCGGGGCAATGAGCAGTTCTTC.